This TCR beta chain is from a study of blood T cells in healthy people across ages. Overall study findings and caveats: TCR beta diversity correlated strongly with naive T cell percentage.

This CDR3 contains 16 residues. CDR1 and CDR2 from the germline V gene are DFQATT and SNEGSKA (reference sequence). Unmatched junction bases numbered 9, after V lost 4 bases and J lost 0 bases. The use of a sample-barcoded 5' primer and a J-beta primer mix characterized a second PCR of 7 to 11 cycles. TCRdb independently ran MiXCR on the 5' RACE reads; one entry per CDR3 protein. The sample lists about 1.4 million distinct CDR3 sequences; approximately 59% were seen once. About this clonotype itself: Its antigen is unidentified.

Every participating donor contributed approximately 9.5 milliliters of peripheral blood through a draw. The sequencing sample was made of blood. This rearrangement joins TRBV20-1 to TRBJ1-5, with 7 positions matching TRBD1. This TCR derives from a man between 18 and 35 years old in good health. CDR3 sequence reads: CSAKRPRGNSNQPQHF. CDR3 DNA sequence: TGCAGTGCTAAACGGCCCAGGGGGAATAGCAATCAGCCCCAGCATTTT.